This TCR beta chain comes out of a study of technical replicates of blood from a few donors. Generated by immunoSEQ multiplex PCR, the TCRdb table keeps only in-frame clones and is missing some. The data hold tens of thousands of clones, with about 95% observed a single time. The CDR3 is made up of 16 amino acids. The trim removed 7 bases at V and 3 bases at J, leaving 8 bases unmatched. Germline CDR1 SGHRS, CDR2 YFSETQ. The V and J genes are TRBV5-1 and TRBJ2-1; 12 bases fit TRBD2. Sequenced input: T cells isolated from PBMCs. The source is a human donor in good health. The CDR3 here is CASLLAGGPSYNEQFF. The CDR3 DNA sequence: TGCGCCAGCCTGCTAGCGGGAGGGCCTAGCTACAATGAGCAGTTCTTC.